The clone carrying this T cell receptor (beta chain) showed up many times. What it binds is unknown. TCRdb reprocessed the 5' RACE reads via MiXCR and lists one record per CDR3 protein. The data show 65,000 to 90,000 distinct CDR3 sequences, approximately 5% seen once. 2 million unsorted PBMCs were stored in RNAlater at -80 °C before RNA extraction. This entry is derived from a study of neurological immune-mediated disorders. About the research overall: Multiple sclerosis patients numbering approximately 35 comprised around 31 relapsing-remitting and 3 secondary progressive patients. Study findings and constraints: A possible signature appeared as one related-CDR3 cluster, in which phylogenetic grouping placed the repertoires of 18 of 34 multiple sclerosis patients.

CDR3 size: 12 residues. Trimming removed 0 bases from V and 10 bases from J, with 10 bases in between. The V gene's germline CDR1 is SGDLS and CDR2 YYNGEE. This receptor was identified in a woman aged 25 to 39 with multiple sclerosis. The chain is built from TRBV9 and TRBJ1-2; no firm D call. Sequencing was done on a sample of PBMCs. The CDR3 is CASSVVRGVYTF. The CDR3 DNA follows: TGTGCCAGCAGCGTAGTTCGGGGTGTCTACACCTTC.